This T cell receptor (beta chain) was sequenced during a study of tissue T cells after allogeneic stem cell transplantation. Study-level points and caveats: Anatomically similar tissues had similar TCR repertoires within each patient.

Of note for this clone: Its antigen is undetermined. Gene names are the mouse ones. The read stops 1 residue short of the end of the CDR3; the missing end is completed from the germline J gene.

Trimming cost V 3 bases and J 3 bases; bases outside gene matches: 3. From germline, CDR1 is GKSSPN and CDR2 SITVG. The CDR3 covers 15 residues. Sequenced by immunoSEQ multiplex PCR; TCRdb stores in-frame clones only, minus some. The table records 20,000 to 25,000 clones, approximately 72% of them present only once. The sequence was collected from a female BALB/c mouse in good health. Strain haplotype (MHC): H2-d. The chain combines TRBV31 with TRBJ2-1; 12 bases map to TRBD2. The source material was spleen. CDR3 residues: CAWRDWGGIYAEQFF. The CDR3 bases that were read are TGTGCCTGGAGGGACTGGGGGGGGATCTATGCTGAGCAGTTC.